These 22 T cell receptor beta chains were sequenced from one sample in a study of blood T cell repertoires in COVID-19. The protocol was immunoSEQ multiplex PCR, while the TCRdb copy is restricted to in-frame clones and leaves out a portion. The sample contains 250,000 to 350,000 clones, about 88% of which appear only once. Sequenced material: peripheral blood. These receptors were obtained from a human donor with COVID-19, enrolled during active disease. The donor label of this sample is uncertain.

In DNA, the CDR3 is TGTGCCAGCAGCTTAGGGGGCAGTAACACTGAAGCTTTCTTT. Translation: CASSLGGSNTEAFF. This chain connects TRBV7-2 to TRBJ1-1, with D possibly TRBD1 on 5 matching bases. Germline lookup yields CDR1 SGHTA and CDR2 FQGNSA. The CDR3 has 14 residues. V was trimmed by 1 base and J by 2 bases, leaving 8 bases between them.

This chain uses TRBV29-1 with TRBJ2-3; a possible D gene is TRBD2 (5 bases). The CDR3 consists of 14 residues. Germline CDR1 SQVTM, CDR2 ANQGSEA. The V end lost 5 bases, the J end lost 4 bases, and 16 bases lay between the germline ends. The CDR3 bases are TGCAGCGTTCAGGAGGCGGGTGGTGCAGATACGCAGTATTTT. Its translation: CSVQEAGGADTQYF.

This chain uses TRBV7-9 with TRBJ2-4, with TRBD1 identical over 7 bases. With V trimmed by 6 bases and J by 0 bases, 8 bases remained unmatched. There are 16 residues in the CDR3. CDR1 and CDR2 (germline): SEHNR, FQNEAQ (reference sequence). This chain's CDR3 is CASSDRVTLAKNIQYF. CDR3 nucleotide sequence: TGTGCCAGCAGTGACAGGGTTACCCTAGCCAAAAACATTCAGTACTTC. The complete variable domain, with remaining parts taken from reference TRBV7-9 and TRBJ2-4, reads DTGVSQNPRHKITKRGQNVTFRCDPISEHNRLYWYRQTLGQGPEFLTYFQNEAQLEKSRLLSDRFSAERPKGSFSTLEIQRTEQGDSAMYLCASSDRVTLAKNIQYFGAGTRLSVL.

The sample holds one count of this clone. This same CDR3 is encoded by further DNA sequences in the sample. The chain is built from TRBV19 and TRBJ1-1, with D perhaps matching TRBD1 (6 bases). This CDR3 is 14 amino acids long. Germline CDR1 is LNHDA and CDR2 is SQIVND (reference sequence). Trimming pared 2 bases from V and 3 bases from J, leaving 10 bases between. CDR3 region: CASSITGGDTEAFF. CDR3 nucleotide sequence: TGTGCCAGTAGTATAACGGGGGGCGACACTGAAGCTTTCTTT.

This chain joins TRBV5-1 and TRBJ2-2, with TRBD1 matching over 8 bases. Germline trimming cut 3 bases from V and 4 bases from J; bases unmatched to any gene: 8. The CDR3 consists of 16 residues. Germline V gene sequence: CDR1 SGHRS, CDR2 YFSETQ. The CDR3, as DNA: TGCGCCAGCAGCTCATCGACAGGGGTGAGCACCGGGGAGCTGTTTTTT. As protein: CASSSSTGVSTGELFF.

The rearrangement uses TRBV2 and TRBJ1-2; the D gene is possibly TRBD1 (5 bases). Trimming took off 6 bases at V and 0 bases at J, with 8 bases between the two ends. CDR3 length equals 13 residues. CDR1 is SNHLY, CDR2 FYNNEI, per germline. DNA for the CDR3: TGTGCCAGCAGCGCGGGGGCTAACTATGGCTACACCTTC. Its translation is CASSAGANYGYTF.

In this sample, this clone turned up once. The V and J genes are TRBV5-1 and TRBJ2-3; D perhaps matches TRBD2 (7 bases). With 4 bases removed from V and 2 bases from J, the gap between germline ends came to 20 bases. The CDR3 is made up of 17 amino acids. CDR1 SGHRS and CDR2 YFSETQ come from the germline V gene. As DNA, the CDR3 is TGCGCCAGCAGCCCCCGGGGGGCGGGAGTCCTCACAGATACGCAGTATTTT. Amino acid sequence: CASSPRGAGVLTDTQYF. Variable domain in full (rest from reference TRBV5-1 and TRBJ2-3): KAGVTQTPRYLIKTRGQQVTLSCSPISGHRSVSWYQQTPGQGLQFLFEYFSETQRNKGNFPGRFSGRQFSNSRSEMNVSTLELGDSALYLCASSPRGAGVLTDTQYFGPGTRLTVL.

This chain links TRBV3-1 (or the pseudogene TRBV3-2) with TRBJ1-2, with a weak D call TRBD1 (6 bases). CDR3 size: 12 residues. V lost 1 base and J 8 bases, leaving 8 bases between the germline ends. The germline gives CDR1 LGHDT, CDR2 YNNKEL (reference sequence). CDR3 region: CASSQGGGGYTF. The CDR3 DNA is TGTGCCAGCAGCCAAGGGGGGGGCGGCTACACCTTC.

In regard to this clone: The same CDR3 arises from other DNA sequences in this sample as well. The chain combines TRBV19 with TRBJ1-1; D is ambiguous. V lost 2 bases and J 1 base, leaving 5 bases between the germline ends. The CDR3 totals 13 residues. The germline V gene encodes CDR1 LNHDA and CDR2 SQIVND (reference sequence). The CDR3, as DNA: TGTGCCAGTAGTATAAACGGGAACACTGAAGCTTTCTTT. This gives the protein CASSINGNTEAFF.

CDR3 DNA sequence: TGTGCCAGCAGCTTAGGGTCCCGGGGAGTTATCGGCACTGAAGCTTTCTTT. This encodes CASSLGSRGVIGTEAFF. This chain uses TRBV7-2 with TRBJ1-1; D is undetermined. The CDR3 length is 17 residues. From germline, CDR1 is SGHTA and CDR2 FQGNSA. V lost 1 base and J 4 bases, leaving 19 bases between the germline ends.

As regards this clone: Other DNA variants within this sample encode the same CDR3. V is TRBV28 and J is TRBJ2-7; possible D gene TRBD1, 6 bases. CDR1 MDHEN and CDR2 SYDVKM come from the germline V gene. V was shortened by 6 bases and J by 1 base, with 7 bases between the two germline ends. This CDR3 is 12 amino acids long. The CDR3 sequence is CASRTGSYEQYF. In DNA form, the CDR3 reads TGTGCCAGCAGAACAGGGTCCTACGAGCAGTACTTC.

The rearrangement joins TRBV5-1 to TRBJ2-2; 10 bases agree with TRBD1. Germline CDR1 and CDR2: SGHRS and YFSETQ. CDR3 length: 17 residues. Losses at the gene ends were 4 bases for V and 3 bases for J; bases not matched to a gene: 9. The CDR3 nucleotides are TGCGCCAGCAGCCCAAGCCGGGACAGGGGATACACCGGGGAGCTGTTTTTT. It translates to CASSPSRDRGYTGELFF.

The V gene is TRBV5-1, the J gene TRBJ1-2; D is perhaps TRBD1 (5 bases). The CDR3 spans 15 residues. V was clipped by 6 bases and J by 4 bases, with 19 bases between them. CDR1 SGHRS and CDR2 YFSETQ come from the germline V gene. CDR3 protein: CASNPDAQGGYGYTF. CDR3 in DNA: TGCGCCAGCAATCCTGACGCGCAGGGAGGCTATGGCTACACCTTC.

The genes are TRBV28 and TRBJ2-7, with TRBD1 matching 8 bases. The V gene's germline CDR1 is MDHEN and CDR2 SYDVKM. The CDR3 is 15 amino acids. Unmatched junction bases numbered 8, after V lost 4 bases and J lost 3 bases. The chain's CDR3 is CASSSPTGAYYEQYF. The CDR3 DNA follows: TGTGCCAGCAGTTCCCCGACAGGGGCTTACTACGAGCAGTACTTC. Full variable domain (outside the CDR3, taken from reference TRBV28 and TRBJ2-7): DVKVTQSSRYLVKRTGEKVFLECVQDMDHENMFWYRQDPGLGLRLIYFSYDVKMKEKGDIPEGYSVSREKKERFSLILESASTNQTSMYLCASSSPTGAYYEQYFGPGTRLTVT.

This clone turned up a few times. CDR3 nucleotides: TGTGCCAGCAGCGTCCAGACAGGGAGCAACTATGGCTACACCTTC. Translating gives CASSVQTGSNYGYTF. The V gene is TRBV3-1 (or the pseudogene TRBV3-2), the J gene TRBJ1-2; TRBD1 aligns across 7 bases. V was clipped by 5 bases and J by 2 bases; unmatched bases: 8. Per the germline V gene, CDR1 is LGHDT and CDR2 is YNNKEL (reference sequence). The CDR3 has 15 amino acids.

The V call is TRBV2, the J call TRBJ2-1; D is undetermined. The CDR3 is 11 residues long. CDR1 is SNHLY, CDR2 FYNNEI, per germline. Trimming took 5 bases from V and 4 from J, leaving 3 bases between them. The CDR3 reads CASSTYNEQFF. As DNA, the CDR3 is TGTGCCAGCAGTACTTACAATGAGCAGTTCTTC.

The genes are TRBV11-3 and TRBJ2-1; a weak D match, TRBD2 (5 bases). The CDR3 contains 15 residues. CDR1 SGHNT and CDR2 YENEEA come from the germline V gene. Trimming cost V 5 bases and J 3 bases, with 14 bases left between them. Here the CDR3 reads CASSPSRHLYNEQFF. CDR3 nucleotide sequence: TGTGCCAGCAGCCCTAGCCGACATCTCTACAATGAGCAGTTCTTC.

The sample holds one count of this clone. The gene calls are TRBV27 and TRBJ2-2, with 8 nucleotides matching TRBD2. CDR1 MNHEY and CDR2 SMNVEV come from the germline V gene (reference sequence). The CDR3 spans 15 residues. V trimming: 4 bases; J trimming: 5 bases; junction bases outside the gene matches: 6. The CDR3 DNA sequence: TGTGCCAGCAGTTCCAGGCTAGCGGGTACCGGGGAGCTGTTTTTT. This gives the protein CASSSRLAGTGELFF.

This chain connects TRBV20-1 to TRBJ2-3; 7 bases fit TRBD1. This CDR3 has 14 residues. CDR1 DFQATT and CDR2 SNEGSKA come from the germline V gene (reference sequence). The J segment lost 1 base and the V segment lost 3 bases, leaving 4 bases of the junction unmatched. The CDR3 nucleotides read TGCAGTGCTAGTCGGACAGGACGCACAGATACGCAGTATTTT. Its protein is CSASRTGRTDTQYF.

This clone was detected only a few times. V gene TRBV7-9 combines with J gene TRBJ2-7, with TRBD1 matching over 10 bases. The CDR3 loop spans 16 amino acids. CDR1 is SEHNR and CDR2 is FQNEAQ in the germline V gene (reference sequence). Trimming removed 5 bases from V and 1 base from J; junction bases left unmatched: 8. The CDR3 protein is CASSQTRTGGSYEQYF. The DNA of the CDR3 is TGTGCCAGCAGCCAGACTAGGACAGGGGGGTCCTACGAGCAGTACTTC.

This chain connects TRBV9 to TRBJ2-5; TRBD2 matches at 7 bases. Germline CDR1 is SGDLS and CDR2 is YYNGEE. V was pared by 3 bases and J by 7 bases, with 12 bases of the junction left unmatched. CDR3 length equals 15 residues. The DNA of the CDR3 is TGTGCCAGCAGCGCTCGGGCGGGAGACTTCGGGACCCAGTACTTC. Its translation: CASSARAGDFGTQYF.

The V and J genes are TRBV10-2 and TRBJ1-3; D is perhaps TRBD1 (5 bases). CDR3 length: 15 residues. CDR1 is WSHSY, CDR2 SAAADI, per germline. Between the trimmed V and J ends, which lost 3 bases and 4 bases, there was a span of 13 bases. The DNA of the CDR3 is TGCGCCAGCAGTGACGGGGACTTAGAAGGAAACACCATATATTTT. Translating gives CASSDGDLEGNTIYF.